These T cell receptor beta chains were read from a single sample in a study of OX40 agonist ivuxolimab in advanced cancers. Profiled with immunoSEQ multiplex PCR; TCRdb holds only in-frame clones, not every one. Among about 50,000 clones listed, 80% to 85% were seen once. Sample: CD4+ or CD8+ T cells sorted from blood, taken in a trial of the OX40 agonist ivuxolimab. The receptor source for this set is an adult with an advanced solid tumor such as melanoma, head and neck, liver or kidney cancer. CDR3s leave out the opening cysteine and the closing phenylalanine or tryptophan. The order of the fields is V gene, D gene, CDR3 protein. The D gene is left open where the match is weak.

TRBV5-1,TRBD1,ASSSTTRDSNSYEQY
TRBV5-1,-,ASSSGYRPNTGELF
TRBV7-2,TRBD2,ASSLPGGQGTQY
TRBV10-3,-,AISVAEGTEAF
TRBV29-1,-,SVGEGSYGYT
TRBV4-1,TRBD1,ASSRGQGSGNTIY
TRBV6-5,-,ASSSSLFPEAF
TRBV6-1,-,ASCRARQGGEQY
TRBV7-2,TRBD1,ASSPKTGGTSGNTIY
TRBV7-2,-,ASSPNSQYTEAF
TRBV19,-,ASSPTPATNEKLF
TRBV7-9,-,ASSPLGGDTEAF
TRBV18,TRBD2,ASSPPAGRIQETQY
TRBV7-2,-,ASSLQGSSYEQY
TRBV7-3,TRBD1,ASSFHSGQGRSNTEAF
TRBV9,-,ASSVVQNTGELF